This is a list of T cell receptor beta chains from one sample in a study of T cell responses to AZD1222 COVID-19 vaccine. Sequenced by immunoSEQ multiplex PCR; TCRdb stores in-frame clones only, minus some. Here the sample spans 120,000 to 150,000 clones, around 90% being singletons. The input for sequencing was peripheral blood, taken on day 0 of AZD1222 vaccination. The origin of the receptors is an adult in good health. Both conserved end residues are part of each CDR3. The D gene is left open where the match is weak. Clone size is not always given. Where it is, it says once, few, many or a class for expanded clones.

D gene | J gene | clone size | V gene | CDR3 DNA | CDR3 protein
- | TRBJ1-3 | once | TRBV28 | TGTGCCAGCCTTCGGGACCTTGGAAACACCATATATTTT | CASLRDLGNTIYF
- | TRBJ2-7 | - | TRBV6-5 | TGTGCCAGCAGGGCCGAAGGCGGAACCTACGAGCAGTACTTC | CASRAEGGTYEQYF
- | TRBJ2-7 | - | TRBV5-4 | TGTGCCAGCAGCTCCAGGGGCTCCCGATACGAGCAGTACTTC | CASSSRGSRYEQYF
- | TRBJ2-5 | - | TRBV2 | TGTGCCAGCAGCGAGCGGCCTGCCGGGGAGACCCAGTACTTC | CASSERPAGETQYF
- | TRBJ1-2 | - | TRBV4-3 | TGCGCCAGCAGCCAAGGGCGTGGTGCAGGAGCTAACTATGGCTACACCTTC | CASSQGRGAGANYGYTF
TRBD1 | TRBJ2-7 | - | TRBV20-1 | TGCAGTGCTAGTGATCCGGGACAGAACCTCTACGAGCAGTACTTC | CSASDPGQNLYEQYF
- | TRBJ1-5 | - | TRBV30 | TGTGCCTGGAGTCGGACAGTACGCAATCAGCCCCAGCATTTT | CAWSRTVRNQPQHF
- | TRBJ2-1 | - | TRBV20-1 | TGCAGTGCTAGTGGGTACAATGAGCAGTTCTTC | CSASGYNEQFF
- | TRBJ1-1 | once | TRBV3-1/TRBV3-2 | TGTGCCAGCAGCCAAGGGAGGGGCACTGAAGCTTTCTTT | CASSQGRGTEAFF
- | TRBJ1-5 | - | TRBV6-1 | TGTGCCAGCAGTGAAGACGGCAGGAAGAGCAATCAGCCCCAGCATTTT | CASSEDGRKSNQPQHF
TRBD1 | TRBJ2-2 | - | TRBV9 | TGTGCCAGCAGCGTCGAGGACAGGGTCGCCGGGGAGCTGTTTTTT | CASSVEDRVAGELFF
- | TRBJ1-4 | - | TRBV28 | TGTGCCAGCACCAGCGGGGGGACTAATGAAAAACTGTTTTTT | CASTSGGTNEKLFF
- | TRBJ2-7 | - | TRBV6-1 | TGTGCCAGCAGTAAAGCGGCAGGCCCCTACGAGCAGTACTTC | CASSKAAGPYEQYF
- | TRBJ2-5 | - | TRBV24-1 | TGTGCCACCAGTGATGGACGGGACAACCAAGAGACCCAGTACTTC | CATSDGRDNQETQYF
- | TRBJ1-6 | - | TRBV5-1 | TGCGCCAGCGGCGACAATTCCTATAATTCACCCCTCCACTTT | CASGDNSYNSPLHF
- | TRBJ1-5 | - | TRBV7-8 | TGTGCCAGCAGCCTTTTATGGGGGATAGGGCAGCCCCAGCATTTT | CASSLLWGIGQPQHF
- | TRBJ2-7 | - | TRBV7-3 | TGTGCCAGCAGCTCCAGACAGGAGGGCGAGCAGTACTTC | CASSSRQEGEQYF
TRBD2 | TRBJ2-1 | - | TRBV7-3 | TGTGCCAGCAGCTTAGCGGGAGGCTACAATGAGCAGTTCTTC | CASSLAGGYNEQFF
TRBD1 | TRBJ2-1 | - | TRBV5-1 | TGCGCCAGCAGCTCCGGGACAGCAAACCCCGTAGAGCAGTTCTTC | CASSSGTANPVEQFF
- | TRBJ2-7 | - | TRBV28 | TGTGCCAGCAGTCCTCTCTCTCAGGTGGTCACCTACGAGCAGTACTTC | CASSPLSQVVTYEQYF
- | TRBJ1-5 | - | TRBV28 | TGTGCCAGCAGTCTCTGGGGTGGTATGAGCAATCAGCCCCAGCATTTT | CASSLWGGMSNQPQHF
- | TRBJ2-1 | few | TRBV6-4 | TGTGCCAGCAGTGTGGAGGAGAGCTCCTACAATGAGCAGTTCTTC | CASSVEESSYNEQFF
TRBD1 | TRBJ1-5 | - | TRBV19 | TGTGCCAGTAGTATAGATCTGAGGACAGGGGGCTCGCAGCCCCAGCATTTT | CASSIDLRTGGSQPQHF
TRBD2 | TRBJ2-7 | - | TRBV5-6 | TGTGCCAGCAGCTTGACTAGCGGGGATTACGAGCAGTACTTC | CASSLTSGDYEQYF
- | TRBJ2-2 | - | TRBV18 | TGTGCCAGCTCACCCCTGTCGGAAACCGGGGAGCTGTTTTTT | CASSPLSETGELFF
- | TRBJ2-1 | - | TRBV5-5 | TGTGCCAGCAGCCGGGACTTCTCCTACAATGAGCAGTTCTTC | CASSRDFSYNEQFF
- | TRBJ2-1 | - | TRBV11-3 | TGTGCCAGCAGCCCAGACCCAGGGGAAGGGAATGAGCAGTTCTTC | CASSPDPGEGNEQFF
- | TRBJ2-2 | - | TRBV9 | TGTGCCAGCAGCGGTTACACCGGGGAGCTGTTTTTT | CASSGYTGELFF
- | TRBJ1-5 | - | TRBV27 | TGTGCCAGTGGTGACAATCAGCCCCAGCATTTT | CASGDNQPQHF
- | TRBJ1-4 | - | TRBV19 | TGTGCCAGTAAAGGGTCGGCAGCAACTAATGAAAAACTGTTTTTT | CASKGSAATNEKLFF
TRBD1 | TRBJ2-7 | - | TRBV6-7 | TGTGCCAGCAGACCGGACAGGGTCTACGAGCAGTACTTC | CASRPDRVYEQYF
TRBD1 | TRBJ1-1 | - | TRBV11-3 | TGTGCCAGCAGCCCAAGGACAGGGCTCACTGAAGCTTTCTTT | CASSPRTGLTEAFF